Shown below are 16 T cell receptor beta chains from a single sample sequenced in a study of Ad26.COV2.S vaccination and SARS-CoV-2 variants. The method was immunoSEQ multiplex PCR; TCRdb's version includes in-frame clones alone and lacks a portion of them. The table includes about 350,000 clones, roughly 89% detected once. Noted treatment: over 15 received Ad26.COV2.S at low or high dose, single or two shots; a few received placebo; per-sample allocation not given. Repertoires come from day 63 after the first vaccine or placebo injection. The sample in question was peripheral blood, obtained in a trial of Ad26.COV2.S vaccine versus placebo. The receptors derive from a person aged 18 to 59 who received the Ad26.COV2.S COVID-19 vaccine or a placebo.

The chain employs TRBV5-1 and TRBJ2-1; perhaps D is TRBD1 or TRBD2 (5 bases each). The ends were cut back, 4 bases at V and 6 bases at J, with 20 bases in the middle. This CDR3 spans 16 amino acids. The germline V gene has CDR1 SGHRS and CDR2 YFSETQ. The CDR3 loop is CASSDRKGRGLNEQFF. In DNA, the CDR3 is TGCGCCAGCAGCGATCGGAAGGGGAGAGGGCTCAATGAGCAGTTCTTC.

V and J are TRBV6-5 and TRBJ1-1; D not certain. The CDR3 spans 12 residues. From germline, CDR1 is MNHEY and CDR2 SVGAGI. Trimming took off 6 bases at V and 2 bases at J, with 7 bases between the two ends. CDR3 sequence: CASRTGNTEAFF. In DNA form, the CDR3 reads TGTGCCAGCAGGACCGGTAACACTGAAGCTTTCTTT.

This clone appeared a single time. The genes are TRBV9 and TRBJ2-7, with TRBD2 matching 7 bases. The J segment lost 6 bases and the V segment lost 0 bases, leaving 3 bases of the junction unmatched. Germline CDR1 SGDLS, CDR2 YYNGEE. CDR3 size: 13 residues. CDR3 sequence reads: CASSVVSGGEQYF. CDR3 DNA sequence: TGTGCCAGCAGCGTAGTATCGGGGGGCGAGCAGTACTTC.

The chain is built from TRBV5-4 and TRBJ2-5; 10 bases are a match to TRBD1. V was pared by 4 bases and J by 5 bases, with 5 bases of the junction left unmatched. The CDR3 is 14 amino acids. Germline V gives CDR1 SGHNT, CDR2 YYREEE (reference sequence). In nucleotides, the CDR3 is TGTGCCAGCAGCCCCGACAGGGGGCGGGAGACCCAGTACTTC. It codes for CASSPDRGRETQYF.

The chain is built from TRBV11-2 and TRBJ2-7; perhaps TRBD1 as D (5 bases). CDR3 size: 13 residues. Trimming left V 5 bases short and J 6 bases short, with 14 bases between. Germline loops: CDR1 SGHAT, CDR2 FQNNGV. This CDR3 is CASSLTRVGEQYF. In nucleotides, the CDR3 is TGTGCCAGCAGCCTAACCAGGGTGGGCGAGCAGTACTTC.

V usage is TRBV7-2 and J usage is TRBJ2-7; 9 bases map to TRBD2. The CDR3 sequence is 16 residues long. Per the germline V gene, CDR1 is SGHTA and CDR2 is FQGNSA. V was clipped by 1 base and J by 0 bases; unmatched bases: 4. The CDR3 is CASSLVGGGDSYEQYF. The CDR3 DNA follows: TGTGCCAGCAGCTTAGTGGGCGGGGGGGACTCCTACGAGCAGTACTTC.

The CDR3 DNA reads as TGCGCCAGCAGCTTGGGGGACCCTAAAAACATTCAGTACTTC. This sequence encodes CASSLGDPKNIQYF. The chain recombines TRBV5-1 with TRBJ2-4; D could derive from TRBD1 or TRBD2 (5 bases each). The CDR3 has 14 residues. V was trimmed by 0 bases and J by 4 bases, leaving 8 bases between them. Germline lookup yields CDR1 SGHRS and CDR2 YFSETQ.

The genes are TRBV30 and TRBJ1-2; D ambiguous. V lost 0 bases and J 2 bases, leaving 16 bases between the germline ends. CDR1 is GTSNPN, CDR2 SVGIG, per germline (reference sequence). The CDR3 loop spans 16 amino acids. CDR3 in DNA: TGTGCCTGGAGTGTAACAGAATCCTACCTCAACTATGGCTACACCTTC. This encodes CAWSVTESYLNYGYTF.

The V gene is TRBV5-1, the J gene TRBJ2-2; 11 bases map to TRBD1. Per germline, CDR1 SGHRS and CDR2 YFSETQ. CDR3 length: 17 amino acids. V shed 4 bases and J 2 bases; nucleotides not matched to a gene: 7. CDR3 sequence reads: CASSEPGQGANTGELFF. The CDR3 nucleotides are TGCGCCAGCAGCGAACCCGGACAGGGGGCTAACACCGGGGAGCTGTTTTTT.

The chain links TRBV19 to TRBJ2-2; TRBD1 aligns across 8 bases. There are 14 residues in the CDR3. The V gene end was trimmed by 8 bases and the J gene end by 5 bases; junction bases not matched to a gene: 7. The germline gives CDR1 LNHDA, CDR2 SQIVND (reference sequence). In nucleotides, the CDR3 is TGTGCCAGTGTCGACAGGGGAGGAACCGGGGAGCTGTTTTTT. Amino acid sequence: CASVDRGGTGELFF.

The V gene is TRBV20-1, the J gene TRBJ1-2; D is uncertain. CDR1 DFQATT and CDR2 SNEGSKA come from the germline V gene (reference sequence). Trimming removed 3 bases at V and 7 bases at J, with 6 bases between. This CDR3 is 10 amino acids long. The CDR3 here is CSARRVGYTF. DNA of the CDR3: TGCAGTGCTAGGAGGGTTGGCTACACCTTC.

The V call is TRBV28, the J call TRBJ1-6, with 9 nucleotides matching TRBD1. The J segment lost 4 bases and the V segment lost 4 bases, leaving 5 bases of the junction unmatched. CDR1 is MDHEN, CDR2 SYDVKM, per germline. The CDR3 spans 16 residues. The CDR3 loop is CASSSQGAGYNSPLHF. The DNA for the CDR3 is TGTGCCAGCAGTTCACAGGGGGCCGGTTATAATTCACCCCTCCACTTT.

Here the CDR3 reads CASSLYGLDQPQHF. The CDR3 DNA is TGTGCCAGCAGTTTATACGGGTTGGATCAGCCCCAGCATTTT. The chain recombines TRBV28 with TRBJ1-5; no firm D call. The CDR3 is made up of 14 amino acids. The germline V gene has CDR1 MDHEN and CDR2 SYDVKM. The V gene lost 1 base and the J gene lost 5 bases, with 9 bases spanning the gap.

The chain uses TRBV28 and TRBJ2-5, with 11 bases that match TRBD2. The junction had 9 bases not matched to a gene; V was cut back by 3 bases and J by 3 bases. The CDR3 spans 17 residues. Germline CDR1 MDHEN, CDR2 SYDVKM. This chain's CDR3 is CASSFPTSGKGKETQYF. CDR3 nucleotides: TGTGCCAGCAGTTTCCCGACTAGCGGGAAAGGAAAAGAGACCCAGTACTTC. Filled out from reference TRBV28 and TRBJ2-5, the complete variable domain reads DVKVTQSSRYLVKRTGEKVFLECVQDMDHENMFWYRQDPGLGLRLIYFSYDVKMKEKGDIPEGYSVSREKKERFSLILESASTNQTSMYLCASSFPTSGKGKETQYFGPGTRLLVL.

The rearrangement joins TRBV4-2 to TRBJ1-2; 9 positions match TRBD1. In germline, CDR1 is LGHNA, CDR2 YNFKEQ. Trimming took 0 bases from V and 8 from J; bases not matched to a gene: 7. The CDR3 totals 15 residues. The CDR3 loop is CASSQEGTGGIGYTF. The CDR3 bases are TGTGCCAGCAGCCAAGAGGGTACAGGGGGCATCGGCTACACCTTC.

This clone came up a few times. This chain uses TRBV4-1 with TRBJ1-2; no firm D call. The CDR3 is 15 residues long. Looked up from germline, CDR1 is MGHRA and CDR2 is YSYEKL. Trimming pared 0 bases from V and 3 bases from J, leaving 11 bases between. CDR3 sequence: CASSQDLAAYYGYTF. The DNA of the CDR3 is TGCGCCAGCAGCCAAGATCTCGCAGCCTACTATGGCTACACCTTC.